This T cell receptor beta chain is drawn from a study of OX40 agonist ivuxolimab in advanced cancers. Study details: A mean age of about 59 years, range roughly 23 to 85, was recorded, and roughly 83% were male. Overall study findings and caveats: With doses of 0.1 to 3.0 mg/kg, CD4+ and CD8+ blood T cells had undergone clonal expansion by week 6. Among the nonresponders, some also had low normalized T-cell clonal expansion.

Comments on this clone: The antigen remains unidentified.

CDR3 length equals 15 residues. V lost 10 bases and J 7 bases, leaving 26 bases between the germline ends. Germline CDR1 is MDHEN and CDR2 is SYDVKM. Sequenced by immunoSEQ multiplex PCR; TCRdb stores in-frame clones only, minus some. The sample has about 31,000 clones; roughly nine tenths are singletons. The cohort excluded patients with autoimmune disease history or systemic immunosuppression. This clonotype originated in an adult with an advanced solid tumor such as melanoma, head and neck, liver or kidney cancer. Material: CD4+ or CD8+ T cells sorted from blood, obtained in a trial of the OX40 agonist ivuxolimab. The chain joins TRBV28 to TRBJ2-7; D is perhaps TRBD2 (5 bases). The CDR3 DNA reads TGTGCCACCCTCGGCCAGCGGTCCCTCTTGGGGGAGCAGTACTTC. This gives the protein CATLGQRSLLGEQYF.